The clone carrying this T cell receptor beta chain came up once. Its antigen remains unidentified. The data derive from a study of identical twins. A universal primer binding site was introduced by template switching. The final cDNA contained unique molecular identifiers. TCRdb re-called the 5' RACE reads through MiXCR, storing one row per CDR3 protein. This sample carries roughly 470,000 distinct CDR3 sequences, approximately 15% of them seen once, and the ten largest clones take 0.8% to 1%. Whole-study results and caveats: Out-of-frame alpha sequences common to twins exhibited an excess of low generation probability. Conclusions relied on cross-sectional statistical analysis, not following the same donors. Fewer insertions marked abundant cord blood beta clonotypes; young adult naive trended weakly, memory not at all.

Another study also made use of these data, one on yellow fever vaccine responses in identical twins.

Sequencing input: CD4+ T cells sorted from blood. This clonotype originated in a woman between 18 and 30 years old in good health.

The CDR3: CASSDTGTRYNEQFF. CDR3 bases: TGTGCCAGCAGCGACACCGGGACTAGATACAATGAGCAGTTCTTC. V is TRBV9 and J is TRBJ2-1, with TRBD2 matching over 8 bases. Trimming at V came to 3 bases and at J to 4 bases, leaving 6 bases not matched to a gene. CDR1 is SGDLS, CDR2 YYNGEE, per germline. The CDR3 has 15 amino acids.